The present TCR beta chain was sequenced within a study of OX40 agonist ivuxolimab in advanced cancers. With regard to the full study: Ivuxolimab was an agonistic, fully human IgG2 monoclonal antibody directed against OX40 (CD134), a costimulatory receptor. The dose-escalation cohort was over 70% male with a mean age of roughly 60 years, ranging from about 20 to 85. The monotherapy dose-escalation portion (N of about 57 patients) of the phase I ivuxolimab trial is reported in the paper. The point of sequencing TCRbeta in the periphery was to test whether ivuxolimab changed TCR sequence diversity and drove clonal T-cell expansion. Partial responses occurred in three dose-escalation patients, of whom one had hepatocellular carcinoma and two had cutaneous melanoma. Patients were allowed to have had prior anti-PD-1, anti-PD-L1 or anti-CTLA-4 therapy, and around 37% of the dose-escalation patients had previously received checkpoint inhibitors. Among the roughly 54 dose-escalation patients, around 20 had hepatocellular carcinoma, 15 or so melanoma, 9 renal cell carcinoma and 9 head and neck cancer. Intravenous ivuxolimab was administered to patients every 2 weeks at six dose levels: 0.01, 0.1, 0.3, 1.5, 3 and 10 mg/kg. The full study reports these points: Low levels of normalized T-cell clonal expansion were also seen in some patients who did not respond. Partial responders in the 0.1-3.0 mg/kg groups had among the lowest normalized peripheral clonal expansion, especially among CD8+ T cells. Antigen specificity was not determined for the clonally expanded peripheral T cells. After ivuxolimab, more expanded clones were found on average in CD8+ T cells than in CD4+ T cells. At doses from 0.1 to 3.0 mg/kg, clonal expansion was seen in both CD4+ and CD8+ blood T cells between baseline and week 6.

Genomic DNA was extracted from sorted cells for sequencing of the TCRbeta CDR3 region. The immunoSEQ Assay was used for sequencing of TCRbeta CDR3 regions. The table comes from immuneACCESS by way of TCRdb, which keeps in-frame sequences with V and J called. Part of the clones is missing from these tables; in studies checked, under half for an unresolved V gene and the rest for unknown reasons. In this sample the table shows around 20,000 clones, about 86% of which occur a single time. The leading ten clones occupy about 16% of the sample. The trial excluded patients who had a history of autoimmune disease or were on systemic immunosuppression. In every dose cohort, peripheral blood was drawn for TCR sequencing at baseline, cycle 4 day 1, and cycle 7 day 1. Samples were obtained from an open-label, multicenter, first-in-human phase I dose-escalation trial of ivuxolimab. The trial enrolled adults with locally advanced or metastatic head and neck squamous cell, hepatocellular, melanoma or renal cell carcinoma. Before TCR sequencing, CD4+ and CD8+ T cells were separately sorted from peripheral blood.

This clone turned up a few times. It has no known antigen specificity. No qualities accompany the bases; no much larger clone lies one base away. Its CDR3 holds 16 amino acids, cysteine through phenylalanine. The entry retains the CDR3 DNA only, 48 bases that are in frame from base 1. The germline V gene supplies CDR1 SGHVS and CDR2 FQNEAQ. Trimming leaves V shorter by 5 bases and J shorter by 2 bases, with the junction holding 12 bases beyond the gene matches. The chain is encoded by TRBV7-8 joined to TRBJ2-7; the central 7 bases match TRBD1. The TCR sequence derives from an adult with an advanced solid tumor such as melanoma, head and neck, liver or kidney cancer. The sequences come from CD4+ or CD8+ T cells sorted from blood, collected in a trial of the OX40 agonist ivuxolimab. The DNA sequence is TGTGCCAGCAGCCCTGCGAAAAGACAGGGAGCCTACGAGCAGTACTTC. Its translation is CASSPAKRQGAYEQYF.